Below are 24 T cell receptor beta chains sequenced from a single sample in a study of T cells in Graves' hyperthyroidism and ophthalmopathy (dated 2019 in TCRdb). Preparation of the library involved multiplex PCR. Sequencing was carried out with an Illumina HiSeq 2000. TCR beta CDR3 regions were amplified from RNA transcripts. A first-round RT-PCR of the TCR CDR3 used the HTBI primer set with the Qiagen OneStep RT-PCR kit. TCRdb reprocessed the public reads (quality trimming at Q25 with fastp, clone calling with MiXCR) and kept in-frame beta chains. CDR3 protein sequences are deduplicated, and each keeps its most common genes and DNA. The sample yields fewer than 550,000 distinct CDR3 sequences; around a quarter were counted once. About 11% of the sample lies in the top ten. Input material: blood. These receptors were collected from a woman between 25 and 40 years old with Graves' ophthalmopathy.

V is TRBV7-3 and J is TRBJ2-5; D is unclear. V was shortened by 6 bases and J by 5 bases, with 10 bases between the two germline ends. Germline values: CDR1 SGHTA, CDR2 FQGTGA. This CDR3 spans 12 amino acids. The CDR3 reads CASRGIEETQYF. CDR3 sequence (DNA): TGTGCCAGCAGGGGGATTGAGGAGACCCAGTACTTC. The full variable domain, in which reference TRBV7-3 and TRBJ2-5 provide the parts outside the CDR3, is GAGVSQTPSNKVTEKGKYVELRCDPISGHTALYWYRQSLGQGPEFLIYFQGTGAADDSGLPNDRFFAVRPEGSVSTLKIQRTERGDSAVYLCASRGIEETQYFGPGTRLLVL.

The V call is TRBV20-1, the J call TRBJ2-7, with 10 bases aligning to TRBD1. Looked up from germline, CDR1 is DFQATT and CDR2 is SNEGSKA (reference sequence). The trim removed 6 bases at V and 7 bases at J, leaving 9 bases unmatched. The length of the CDR3 is 13 residues. CDR3 in amino acids: CSAQTGGAGEQYF. Here the CDR3 DNA reads TGCAGTGCACAGACAGGGGGCGCGGGGGAGCAGTACTTC.

This clonotype was seen a single time. The rearrangement uses TRBV6-1 and TRBJ1-2; D is unclear. V lost 1 base, J lost 0 bases, and 6 bases lay in between. The CDR3 spans 14 residues. Germline V lookup: CDR1 MNHNS, CDR2 SASEGT. CDR3: CASSEGRANYGYTF. The CDR3 nucleotides read TGTGCCAGCAGTGAAGGCAGAGCTAACTATGGCTACACCTTC.

This clonotype was picked up many times. The rearrangement links TRBV11-3 to TRBJ1-2; 9 nucleotides agree with TRBD1. The germline V gene encodes CDR1 SGHNT and CDR2 YENEEA. The CDR3 is 17 amino acids. V lost 2 bases and J lost 4; bases outside the gene matches: 11. The CDR3 region is CASSLSLLVGQGYGYTF. The CDR3 DNA reads TGTGCCAGCAGCTTAAGCTTACTAGTGGGACAGGGCTATGGCTACACCTTC.

This clonotype was counted a few times. This rearrangement joins TRBV28 to TRBJ2-7; D may be TRBD2 (5 bases). The CDR3 totals 15 residues. Germline V gene sequence: CDR1 MDHEN, CDR2 SYDVKM. Trimming stripped 6 bases from V and 4 bases from J, with 19 bases between. The CDR3 DNA follows: TGTGCCAGCAGCTTCCTCGTAGCGAGCCCATACGAGCAGTACTTC. Its translation: CASSFLVASPYEQYF.

This clonotype appeared many times. The chain employs TRBV18 and TRBJ2-7, with 7 bases aligning to TRBD1. Germline V gene data show CDR1 as KGHSH and CDR2 as LQKENI. J lost 2 bases, V lost 6 bases, and 10 bases had no gene match. The CDR3 totals 15 residues. CDR3 DNA sequence: TGTGCCAGCTCGCCTGGGGGACAGCGAGCCTACGAGCAGTACTTC. Protein sequence: CASSPGGQRAYEQYF.

This clonotype occurred once. The chain carries TRBV20-1 and TRBJ1-1, with D hard to call. This CDR3 contains 14 residues. Germline V gives CDR1 DFQATT, CDR2 SNEGSKA (reference sequence). CDR3: CSSKLVFAGTEAFF. The CDR3 nucleotides are TGCAGCTCGAAATTAGTTTTTGCGGGCACTGAAGCTTTCTTT.

The chain combines TRBV5-4 with TRBJ2-7, with D tentatively TRBD1 (6 bases). Looked up from germline, CDR1 is SGHNT and CDR2 is YYREEE (reference sequence). The CDR3 spans 14 residues. V lost 7 bases to trimming and J lost 0 bases, with 14 bases between them. The CDR3 nucleotides read TGTGCCAGCCGCCCATGGGGGCCCTCCTACGAGCAGTACTTC. The encoded protein is CASRPWGPSYEQYF.

The rearrangement uses TRBV18 and TRBJ1-1; D is unresolved. The V and J ends lost 3 bases and 0 bases respectively, with 8 bases between them. The CDR3 totals 14 residues. Germline CDR1 and CDR2: KGHSH and LQKENI. CDR3 protein: CASSPTPLNTEAFF. The CDR3 bases are TGTGCCAGCTCACCCACGCCGTTGAACACTGAAGCTTTCTTT.

This chain connects TRBV6-1 to TRBJ1-1; unclear D gene. V was pared by 4 bases and J by 5 bases, with 11 bases between. This CDR3 region has 13 residues. Per germline, CDR1 MNHNS and CDR2 SASEGT. CDR3 residues: CASSGRMWTEAFF. The CDR3 bases are TGTGCCAGCAGTGGGAGGATGTGGACTGAAGCTTTCTTT.

This clonotype has a handful of counts. This sequence joins TRBV4-1 and TRBJ1-1, with D possibly TRBD1 on 6 matching bases. V was clipped by 4 bases and J by 5 bases, with 14 bases between them. Germline CDR1 is MGHRA and CDR2 is YSYEKL. The CDR3 is 14 amino acids. The CDR3 coding sequence is TGCGCCAGCAGCCGACCGGGGGGCTGGACTGAAGCTTTCTTT. Protein sequence: CASSRPGGWTEAFF.

Details on this clonotype: At one of its ends the junction is not consistent with the germline gene, which may arise from a read error. This chain uses TRBV4-3 with TRBJ1-2; D is perhaps TRBD1 (6 bases). In germline, CDR1 is LGHNA, CDR2 YSLEER. This CDR3 is 14 amino acids long. CDR3: CTSSQLTGNYGYTF. DNA for the CDR3: TGCACCAGCAGCCAACTTACAGGGAACTATGGCTACACCTTC.

J is TRBJ1-1 and V is TRBV29-1, with a weak D call TRBD1 (6 bases). The CDR3 extends over 15 amino acids. Trimming took 3 bases from V and 1 from J, leaving 15 bases between them. Looked up from germline, CDR1 is SQVTM and CDR2 is ANQGSEA. The DNA of the CDR3 is TGCAGCGTTGAGGGGGCAAACAGAAGGAACACTGAAGCTTTCTTT. Its translation is CSVEGANRRNTEAFF.

This clonotype was picked up a small number of times. V and J are TRBV29-1 and TRBJ1-5, with TRBD1 matching 7 bases. The CDR3 runs to 13 residues. Germline CDR1 is SQVTM and CDR2 is ANQGSEA. Unmatched junction bases numbered 4, after V lost 4 bases and J lost 4 bases. The CDR3 DNA follows: TGCAGCGTTGGACAGGGACTAAATCAGCCCCAGCATTTT. Protein sequence: CSVGQGLNQPQHF.

This clonotype turned up a few times. The chain recombines TRBV6-1 with TRBJ1-1; 7 positions agree with TRBD1. This CDR3 is built from 15 residues. V lost 6 bases, J lost 1 base, and 8 bases stayed unmatched. CDR1 is MNHNS and CDR2 is SASEGT in the germline V gene. The CDR3 nucleotides read TGTGCCAGCAGAACCGCCGGGACAGCGAACACTGAAGCTTTCTTT. This encodes CASRTAGTANTEAFF.

This clonotype was observed once. Given a much more abundant clone one base away, this may be a read error. The chain is built from TRBV10-3 and TRBJ2-7; perhaps TRBD1 as D (6 bases). Per germline, CDR1 ENHRY and CDR2 SYGVKD. The CDR3 consists of 15 residues. Trimming removed 10 bases at V and 4 bases at J, with 23 bases between. The CDR3 DNA reads TGTGCCACAGGGGCGAGAGGGTACTTTTGGTACGAGCAGTACTTC. It codes for CATGARGYFWYEQYF.

This clonotype was observed a handful of times. The gene calls are TRBV29-1 and TRBJ2-7; possible D gene TRBD1, 6 bases. This CDR3 is built from 13 residues. The germline gives CDR1 SQVTM, CDR2 ANQGSEA. V was cut by 8 bases and J by 2 bases, with 16 bases left in between. CDR3 sequence: CSTAITGTYEQYF. The CDR3 coding sequence is TGCAGCACCGCTATCACAGGGACCTACGAGCAGTACTTC.

This clonotype has ten or more counts. This chain uses TRBV19 with TRBJ1-5; D perhaps matches TRBD1 (6 bases). The germline V gene has CDR1 LNHDA and CDR2 SQIVND (reference sequence). CDR3 length: 14 amino acids. V was shortened by 3 bases and J by 12 bases, with 18 bases between the two germline ends. The CDR3 DNA reads as TGTGCCAGTAGTATCGGGGGCAAAATCTGGCGCCAGCATTTT. Protein product: CASSIGGKIWRQHF.

On this clonotype: This clone may be a read error of a much larger clone one base away. The chain joins TRBV12-3 or TRBV12-4 to TRBJ1-5; D gene unclear. CDR3 length equals 16 residues. V dropped 5 bases and J dropped 3 bases, with 17 bases sitting between them. The CDR3 protein is CASSPWGSGDNQPQHF. CDR3 nucleotides: TGTGCCAGCAGTCCCTGGGGTTCAGGTGACAATCAGCCCCAGCATTTT.

This clonotype showed up many times. The chain carries TRBV7-6 and TRBJ2-2; D not resolved. The V end was cut by 5 bases, the J end by 7 bases, with 11 bases between. The CDR3 consists of 13 residues. The germline V gene has CDR1 SGHVS and CDR2 FNYEAQ. In DNA form, the CDR3 reads TGTGCCAGCAGCCTCGGACGGGTCGGGGAGCTGTTTTTT. This gives the protein CASSLGRVGELFF.

This clonotype was counted many times. This chain uses TRBV6-1 with TRBJ1-2; 9 bases match TRBD1. Germline V CDR1 and CDR2: MNHNS, SASEGT. CDR3 length: 15 amino acids. After removal of 5 bases from V and 3 bases from J, the junction contained 7 bases not matched to a gene. The CDR3 DNA follows: TGTGCCAGCAGTAAACCGGGACAGGGTCACTATGGCTACACCTTC. This sequence encodes CASSKPGQGHYGYTF.

At least ten counts were recorded for this clonotype. J is TRBJ2-4 and V is TRBV14; D may be TRBD2 (6 bases). CDR3 length: 15 amino acids. CDR1 SGHDN and CDR2 FVKESK come from the germline V gene. V lost 0 bases to trimming and J lost 7 bases, with 13 bases between them. This chain's CDR3 is CASSQDRGGKNIQYF. The CDR3 nucleotides are TGTGCCAGCAGCCAAGATAGGGGAGGAAAGAACATTCAGTACTTC.

This clonotype was recorded many times. The chain has TRBV6-1 and TRBJ1-2; 8 nucleotides align to TRBD1. This CDR3 is 14 amino acids long. Germline CDR1 is MNHNS and CDR2 is SASEGT. V shed 8 bases, J shed 2 bases, and the junction held 7 bases outside the gene matches. In nucleotides, the CDR3 is TGTGCCAGCCGGGACAGGTACCTGAACTATGGCTACACCTTC. This encodes CASRDRYLNYGYTF.

The CDR3 protein is CASSPGAGITDTQYF. CDR3 DNA sequence: TGTGCCAGCAGCCCTGGGGCAGGGATCACAGATACGCAGTATTTT. J is TRBJ2-3 and V is TRBV7-8; D might be TRBD1 (5 bases). The germline gives CDR1 SGHVS, CDR2 FQNEAQ. The CDR3 loop spans 15 amino acids. V was cut by 5 bases and J by 2 bases, with 14 bases left in between.